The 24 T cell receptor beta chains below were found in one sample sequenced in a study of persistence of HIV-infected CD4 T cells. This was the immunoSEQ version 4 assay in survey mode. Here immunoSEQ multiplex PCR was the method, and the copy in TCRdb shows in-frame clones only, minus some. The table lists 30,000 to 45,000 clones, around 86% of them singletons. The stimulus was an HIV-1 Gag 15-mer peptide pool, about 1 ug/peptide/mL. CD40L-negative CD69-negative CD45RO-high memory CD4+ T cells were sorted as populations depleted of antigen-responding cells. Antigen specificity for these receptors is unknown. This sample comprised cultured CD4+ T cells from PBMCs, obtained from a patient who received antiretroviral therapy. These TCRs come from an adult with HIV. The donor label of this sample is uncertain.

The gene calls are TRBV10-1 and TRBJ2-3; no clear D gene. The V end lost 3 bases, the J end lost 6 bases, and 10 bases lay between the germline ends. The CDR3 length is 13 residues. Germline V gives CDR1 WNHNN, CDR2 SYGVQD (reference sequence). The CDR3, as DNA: TGCGCCAGCAGTGAAACTTTTCGGGATACGCAGTATTTT. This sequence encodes CASSETFRDTQYF.

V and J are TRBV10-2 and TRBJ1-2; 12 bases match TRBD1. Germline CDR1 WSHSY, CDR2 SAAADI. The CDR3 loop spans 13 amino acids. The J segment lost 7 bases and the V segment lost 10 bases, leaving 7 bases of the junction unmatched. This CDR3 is CATEGQGAGGYTF. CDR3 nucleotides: TGCGCCACCGAGGGACAGGGGGCGGGTGGCTACACCTTC.

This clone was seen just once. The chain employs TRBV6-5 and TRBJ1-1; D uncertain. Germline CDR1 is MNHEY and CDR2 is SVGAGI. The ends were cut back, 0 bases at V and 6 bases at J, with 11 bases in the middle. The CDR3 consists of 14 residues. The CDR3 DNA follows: TGTGCCAGCAGTTACTCTGCGACCAGGCCTGAAGCTTTCTTT. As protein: CASSYSATRPEAFF.

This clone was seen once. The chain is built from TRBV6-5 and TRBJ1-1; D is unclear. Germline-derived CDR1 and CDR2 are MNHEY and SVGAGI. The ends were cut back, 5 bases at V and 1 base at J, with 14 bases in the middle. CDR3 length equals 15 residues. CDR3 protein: CASSKSWRTNTEAFF. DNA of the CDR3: TGTGCCAGCAGTAAAAGTTGGCGGACGAACACTGAAGCTTTCTTT.

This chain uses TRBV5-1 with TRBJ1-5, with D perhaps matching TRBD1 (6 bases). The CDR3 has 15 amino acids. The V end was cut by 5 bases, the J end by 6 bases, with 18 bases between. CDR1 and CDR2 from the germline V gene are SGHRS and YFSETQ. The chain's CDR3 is CASRHTGRVSQPQHF. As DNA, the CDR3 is TGCGCCAGCAGACATACAGGGAGGGTGAGTCAGCCCCAGCATTTT.

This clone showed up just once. As DNA, the CDR3 is TGTGCCAGCAGTTTCCTCCCTAGTGGCTACACCTTC. Amino acids: CASSFLPSGYTF. The V and J genes are TRBV28 and TRBJ1-2; the D is unclear. Germline V CDR1 and CDR2: MDHEN, SYDVKM. The CDR3 has 12 residues. The V end lost 3 bases, the J end lost 7 bases, and 9 bases lay between the germline ends.

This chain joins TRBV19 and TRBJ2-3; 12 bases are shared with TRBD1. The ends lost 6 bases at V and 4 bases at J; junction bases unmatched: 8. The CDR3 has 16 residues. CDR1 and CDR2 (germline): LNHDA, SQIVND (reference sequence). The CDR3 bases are TGTGCCAGTAGGATGGGACAGGGGGCGCCGGCAGATACGCAGTATTTT. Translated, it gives CASRMGQGAPADTQYF.

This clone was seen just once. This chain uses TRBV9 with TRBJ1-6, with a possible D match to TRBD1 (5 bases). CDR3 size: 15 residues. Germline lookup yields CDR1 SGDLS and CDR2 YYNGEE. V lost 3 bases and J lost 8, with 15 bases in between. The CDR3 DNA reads TGTGCCAGCAGCGCCCCGGGGGGACTGGATTCACCCCTCCACTTT. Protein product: CASSAPGGLDSPLHF.

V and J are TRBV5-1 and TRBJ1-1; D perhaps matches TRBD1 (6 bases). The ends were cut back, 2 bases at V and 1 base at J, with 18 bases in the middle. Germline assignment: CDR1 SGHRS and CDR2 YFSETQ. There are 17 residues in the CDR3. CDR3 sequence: CASSFSGVAAENTEAFF. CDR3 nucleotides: TGCGCCAGCAGCTTTTCAGGGGTCGCGGCTGAGAACACTGAAGCTTTCTTT.

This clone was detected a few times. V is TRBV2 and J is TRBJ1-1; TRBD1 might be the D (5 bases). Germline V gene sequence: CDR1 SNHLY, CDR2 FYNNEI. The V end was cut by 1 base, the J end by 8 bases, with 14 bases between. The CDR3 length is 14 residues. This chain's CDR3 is CASSEVGWQGEAFF. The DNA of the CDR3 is TGTGCCAGCAGTGAAGTTGGGTGGCAGGGCGAAGCTTTCTTT.

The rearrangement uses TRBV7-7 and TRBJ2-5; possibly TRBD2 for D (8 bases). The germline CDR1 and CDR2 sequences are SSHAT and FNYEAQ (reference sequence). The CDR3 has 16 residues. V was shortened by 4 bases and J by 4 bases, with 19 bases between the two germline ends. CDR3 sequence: CASSSTPGGGGETQYF. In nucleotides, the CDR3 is TGTGCCAGCAGCTCAACCCCGGGAGGGGGCGGAGAGACCCAGTACTTC.

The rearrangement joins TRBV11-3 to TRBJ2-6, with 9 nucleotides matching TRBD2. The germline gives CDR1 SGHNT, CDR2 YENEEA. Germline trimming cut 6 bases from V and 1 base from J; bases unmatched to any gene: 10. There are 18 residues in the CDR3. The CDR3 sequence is CASSSQRGAPSGANVLTF. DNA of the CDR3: TGTGCCAGCAGTTCGCAGCGGGGGGCCCCGTCTGGGGCCAACGTCCTGACTTTC.

CDR3 residues: CASSPLDSGGDTQYF. The CDR3 bases are TGTGCCAGCAGCCCCTTGGATAGCGGGGGGGATACGCAGTATTTT. This chain links TRBV5-6 with TRBJ2-3, with 10 bases fitting TRBD2. The CDR3 has 15 residues. The germline V gene has CDR1 SGHDT and CDR2 YYEEEE. V gave up 4 bases and J gave up 6 bases; unmatched junction bases: 8.

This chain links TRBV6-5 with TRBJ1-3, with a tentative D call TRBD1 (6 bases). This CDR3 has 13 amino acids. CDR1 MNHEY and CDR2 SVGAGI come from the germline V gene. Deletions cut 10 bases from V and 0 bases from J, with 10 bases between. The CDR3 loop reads CATRDNSGNTIYF. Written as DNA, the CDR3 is TGTGCCACGCGGGACAACTCTGGAAACACCATATATTTT.

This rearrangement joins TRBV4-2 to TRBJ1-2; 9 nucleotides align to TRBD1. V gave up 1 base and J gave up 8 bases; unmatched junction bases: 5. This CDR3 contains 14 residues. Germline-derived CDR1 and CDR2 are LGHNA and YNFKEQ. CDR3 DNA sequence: TGTGCCAGCAGCCAAGGGGGGGGACAGGGAGGCTACACCTTC. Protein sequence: CASSQGGGQGGYTF.

The CDR3 sequence is CASRPSGGASEAFF. DNA of the CDR3: TGCGCCAGCAGACCCTCGGGGGGGGCATCTGAAGCTTTCTTT. The rearrangement links TRBV10-1 to TRBJ1-1, with a tentative D call TRBD1 (6 bases). With 6 bases removed from V and 6 bases from J, the gap between germline ends came to 17 bases. The length of the CDR3 is 14 residues. Looked up from germline, CDR1 is WNHNN and CDR2 is SYGVQD (reference sequence).

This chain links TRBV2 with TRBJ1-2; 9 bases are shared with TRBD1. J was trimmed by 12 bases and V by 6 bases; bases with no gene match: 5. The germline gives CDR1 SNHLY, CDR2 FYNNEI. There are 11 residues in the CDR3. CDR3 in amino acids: CASSGQGKNTF. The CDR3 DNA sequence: TGTGCCAGCAGCGGACAGGGGAAGAACACCTTC.

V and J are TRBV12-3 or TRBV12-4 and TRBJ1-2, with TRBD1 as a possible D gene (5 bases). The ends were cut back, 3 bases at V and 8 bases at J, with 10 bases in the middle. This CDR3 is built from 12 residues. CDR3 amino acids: CASSLGLGGYTF. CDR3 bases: TGTGCCAGCAGTTTGGGACTTGGAGGCTACACCTTC.

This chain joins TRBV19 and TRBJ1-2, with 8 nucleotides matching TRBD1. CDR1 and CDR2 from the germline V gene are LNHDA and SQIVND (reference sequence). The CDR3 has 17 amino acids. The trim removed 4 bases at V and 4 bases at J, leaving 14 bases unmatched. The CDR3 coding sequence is TGTGCCAGTAGTAGGGGGCAAACGACAGGGGCGGTCTATGGCTACACCTTC. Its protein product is CASSRGQTTGAVYGYTF.

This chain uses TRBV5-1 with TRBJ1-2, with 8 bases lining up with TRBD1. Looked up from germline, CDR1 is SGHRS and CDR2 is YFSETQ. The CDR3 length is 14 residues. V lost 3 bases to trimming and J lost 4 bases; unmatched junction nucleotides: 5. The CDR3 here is CASSSAGTGYGYTF. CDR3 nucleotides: TGCGCCAGCAGCTCGGCCGGGACAGGCTATGGCTACACCTTC.

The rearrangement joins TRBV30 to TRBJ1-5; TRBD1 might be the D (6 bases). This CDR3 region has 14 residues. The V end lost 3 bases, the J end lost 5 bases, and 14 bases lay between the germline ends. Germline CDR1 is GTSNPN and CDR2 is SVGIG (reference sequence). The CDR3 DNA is TGTGCCTGGAGCACCGGGGGGGGGCATCAGCCCCAGCATTTT. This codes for CAWSTGGGHQPQHF. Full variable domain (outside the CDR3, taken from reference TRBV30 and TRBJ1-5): SQTIHQWPATLVQPVGSPLSLECTVEGTSNPNLYWYRQAAGRGLQLLFYSVGIGQISSEVPQNLSASRPQDRQFILSSKKLLLSDSGFYLCAWSTGGGHQPQHFGDGTRLSIL.

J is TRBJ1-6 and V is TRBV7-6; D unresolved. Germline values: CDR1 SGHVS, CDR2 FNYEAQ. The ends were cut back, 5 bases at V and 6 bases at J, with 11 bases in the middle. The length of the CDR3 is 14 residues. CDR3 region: CASSPRAGNSPLHF. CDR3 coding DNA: TGTGCCAGCAGCCCACGGGCGGGTAATTCACCCCTCCACTTT.

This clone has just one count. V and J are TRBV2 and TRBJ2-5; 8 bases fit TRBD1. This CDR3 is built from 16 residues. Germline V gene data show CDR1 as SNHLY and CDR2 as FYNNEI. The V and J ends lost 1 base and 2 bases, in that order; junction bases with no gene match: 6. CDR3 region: CASSEGIRTGQETQYF. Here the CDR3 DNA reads TGTGCCAGCAGTGAAGGTATAAGGACAGGGCAAGAGACCCAGTACTTC.

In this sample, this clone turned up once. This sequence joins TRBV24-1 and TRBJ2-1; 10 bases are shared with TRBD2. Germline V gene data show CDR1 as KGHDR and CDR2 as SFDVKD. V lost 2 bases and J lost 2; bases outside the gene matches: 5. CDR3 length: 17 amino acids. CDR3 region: CATSDSRGLAPYNEQFF. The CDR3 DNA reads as TGTGCCACCAGTGATTCACGGGGACTAGCGCCCTACAATGAGCAGTTCTTC.